One and the same sample provided the 28 T cell receptor beta chains below, sequenced in a study of T cell repertoires in cytomegalovirus infection. TCRdb recomputed calls from the reads with MiXCR, one row per CDR3 protein. The table lists approximately 500,000 distinct CDR3 sequences, approximately 15% of them singletons. Sequencing used CD8+ T cells from PBMCs. The receptors come from a human donor in good health (CMV status not recorded). Some clones in this sample may be carry-over from other donors' samples.

This clonotype was seen at least ten times. V gene TRBV5-1 combines with J gene TRBJ2-7; D unclear. The CDR3 contains 16 residues. The V gene lost 4 bases and the J gene lost 2 bases, with 19 bases spanning the gap. CDR1 and CDR2 (germline): SGHRS, YFSETQ. The CDR3 DNA reads TGCGCCAGCAGCAGGGCTATATTGGACGTAGCCTACGAGCAGTACTTC. Translating it yields CASSRAILDVAYEQYF.

The CDR3 protein is CSAGELGAAYNEQFF. CDR3 nucleotides: TGCAGTGCTGGTGAACTGGGGGCAGCCTACAATGAGCAGTTCTTC. The chain is built from TRBV20-1 and TRBJ2-1; D is possibly TRBD1 (6 bases). Germline-derived CDR1 and CDR2 are DFQATT and SNEGSKA (reference sequence). This CDR3 is built from 15 residues. V gave up 5 bases and J gave up 2 bases, with 16 bases separating them.

This clonotype was observed many times. The chain carries TRBV10-3 and TRBJ1-4; TRBD1 agrees at 9 bases. The germline V gene has CDR1 ENHRY and CDR2 SYGVKD. The CDR3 length is 15 residues. V gave up 6 bases and J gave up 8 bases; unmatched junction bases: 10. The CDR3 DNA reads as TGTGCCATCAGGGAGAAACAGGGGGCTGGGGAAAAACTGTTTTTT. This gives the protein CAIREKQGAGEKLFF.

This clonotype was detected a few times. CDR3 loop: CSARVLGQGPSTDTQYF. The CDR3 region has the DNA TGCAGTGCTAGAGTACTCGGGCAGGGACCTAGCACAGATACGCAGTATTTT. The chain carries TRBV20-1 and TRBJ2-3; D assignment may be TRBD1 or TRBD2 (5 bases each). Germline V lookup: CDR1 DFQATT, CDR2 SNEGSKA (reference sequence). The germline V and J ends were trimmed by 1 base and 0 bases, with 17 bases remaining between them. This CDR3 has 17 amino acids.

The chain employs TRBV28 and TRBJ2-1; 10 nucleotides agree with TRBD2. The length of the CDR3 is 16 residues. Looked up from germline, CDR1 is MDHEN and CDR2 is SYDVKM. J gave up 3 bases and V 2 bases, and 4 bases lay outside the gene matches. Here the CDR3 reads CASSLMASGGYNEQFF. The CDR3 coding sequence is TGTGCCAGCAGTTTAATGGCTAGCGGGGGCTACAATGAGCAGTTCTTC. The full variable domain, with the rest looked up from reference TRBV28 and TRBJ2-1, is DVKVTQSSRYLVKRTGEKVFLECVQDMDHENMFWYRQDPGLGLRLIYFSYDVKMKEKGDIPEGYSVSREKKERFSLILESASTNQTSMYLCASSLMASGGYNEQFFGPGTRLTVL.

This clonotype was recorded at least ten times. The chain links TRBV28 to TRBJ2-1, with D possibly being TRBD1 or TRBD2 (5 bases each). This CDR3 is built from 11 residues. Germline V gene lookup returns CDR1 MDHEN and CDR2 SYDVKM. Trimming stripped 6 bases from V and 13 bases from J, with 13 bases between. The CDR3 DNA follows: TGTGCCAGCAGCTATGGGACCCCTCAGTTCTTC. The encoded protein is CASSYGTPQFF.

This clonotype has more than one count but fewer than ten. This chain links TRBV27 with TRBJ2-5; a possible D gene is TRBD1 (6 bases). The CDR3 is 15 amino acids. The germline V and J ends were trimmed by 6 bases and 5 bases, with 19 bases remaining between them. Germline V lookup: CDR1 MNHEY, CDR2 SMNVEV (reference sequence). As DNA, the CDR3 is TGTGCCAGCAGGCGTTTATCTGACAGGAGGGAGACCCAGTACTTC. This sequence encodes CASRRLSDRRETQYF.

The chain uses TRBV4-2 and TRBJ2-5, with a tentative D call TRBD2 (5 bases). Germline assignment: CDR1 LGHNA and CDR2 YNFKEQ. Trimming stripped 4 bases from V and 1 base from J, with 16 bases between. CDR3 size: 16 residues. The CDR3 is CASSPLEGEAQETQYF. The CDR3 DNA reads as TGTGCCAGCAGCCCCCTCGAGGGAGAGGCCCAAGAGACCCAGTACTTC.

This chain joins TRBV27 and TRBJ2-5; D is possibly TRBD1 (5 bases). CDR3 length equals 14 residues. The V end was cut by 5 bases, the J end by 4 bases, with 14 bases between. Germline V lookup: CDR1 MNHEY, CDR2 SMNVEV (reference sequence). As DNA, the CDR3 is TGTGCCAGCAGTCCCCGAGGCAGGGTAGAGACCCAGTACTTC. Translating gives CASSPRGRVETQYF.

This clonotype has more than one count but fewer than ten. The CDR3 here is CASSRGSSANHEQYF. For the CDR3, the DNA is TGTGCCAGTAGTAGGGGCTCTTCGGCTAACCACGAGCAGTACTTC. The chain is built from TRBV19 and TRBJ2-7; tentative D call: TRBD1 (5 bases). The V end was cut by 4 bases, the J end by 5 bases, with 18 bases between. CDR3 size: 15 residues. Germline V gene sequence: CDR1 LNHDA, CDR2 SQIVND (reference sequence). The whole variable domain, filled in from reference TRBV19 and TRBJ2-7, reads DGGITQSPKYLFRKEGQNVTLSCEQNLNHDAMYWYRQDPGQGLRLIYYSQIVNDFQKGDIAEGYSVSREKKESFPLTVTSAQKNPTAFYLCASSRGSSANHEQYFGPGTRLTVT.

This clonotype was counted at least ten times. The gene calls are TRBV4-1 and TRBJ1-1; no definite D call. The length of the CDR3 is 14 residues. V was cut by 0 bases and J by 3 bases, with 8 bases left in between. Per germline, CDR1 MGHRA and CDR2 YSYEKL. The CDR3 DNA reads TGCGCCAGCAGCCAAGAGGGCGAGTACACTGAAGCTTTCTTT. It encodes CASSQEGEYTEAFF.

This clonotype turned up a few times. One junction end does not reproduce the germline sequence, and a read error may be involved. This chain connects TRBV7-7 to TRBJ2-1, with 11 bases aligning to TRBD1. The CDR3 runs 15 residues. CDR1 and CDR2 (germline): SSHAT, FNYEAQ (reference sequence). The CDR3 here is CASSDGTGGDGEQFF. The CDR3 DNA is TGTGCTAGCAGCGACGGGACAGGGGGGGATGGTGAGCAGTTCTTC.

The chain joins TRBV27 to TRBJ1-2, with a tentative D call TRBD1 (5 bases). Trimming took 6 bases from V and 5 from J, leaving 16 bases between them. The length of the CDR3 is 14 residues. The germline V gene has CDR1 MNHEY and CDR2 SMNVEV (reference sequence). The DNA of the CDR3 is TGTGCCAGCAGCCTACCGAACGGGGGGTATGGCTACACCTTC. Protein product: CASSLPNGGYGYTF.

This clonotype was picked up many times. The chain carries TRBV6-5 and TRBJ2-1, with 9 bases matching TRBD2. Germline CDR1 reads MNHEY; CDR2 reads SVGAGI. The CDR3 is 14 residues long. J lost 6 bases, V lost 6 bases, and 6 bases had no gene match. CDR3 loop: CASSLGLATNEQFF. The CDR3 DNA follows: TGTGCCAGCAGCCTCGGACTAGCGACCAATGAGCAGTTCTTC.

This clonotype was counted between two and nine times. V gene TRBV5-5 combines with J gene TRBJ2-5; D is undetermined. The CDR3 consists of 14 residues. Germline V gene data show CDR1 as SGHKS and CDR2 as YYEKEE (reference sequence). V shed 4 bases and J shed 1 base, with 11 bases lying between them. CDR3: CASSMRQLQETQYF. Written as DNA, the CDR3 is TGTGCCAGCAGCATGAGGCAGCTCCAAGAGACCCAGTACTTC.

At least ten counts were recorded for this clonotype. The J gene is TRBJ2-1, the V gene TRBV7-9; TRBD1 aligns across 8 bases. The junction had 4 bases not matched to a gene; V was cut back by 4 bases and J by 5 bases. Germline assignment: CDR1 SEHNR and CDR2 FQNEAQ (reference sequence). The CDR3 covers 14 residues. The chain's CDR3 is CASSSGGINNEQFF. The CDR3 DNA follows: TGTGCCAGCAGCTCAGGGGGCATCAACAATGAGCAGTTCTTC.

The table lists this clonotype with many counts. The rearrangement joins TRBV6-1 to TRBJ1-2, with 7 bases aligning to TRBD1. Germline loops: CDR1 MNHNS, CDR2 SASEGT. V trimming: 6 bases; J trimming: 4 bases; junction bases outside the gene matches: 14. CDR3 length equals 16 residues. CDR3 sequence (DNA): TGTGCCAGCAGAAAAAACCTTTTAGGGGGCTCCTATGGCTACACCTTC. The encoded protein is CASRKNLLGGSYGYTF.

This clonotype was recorded at least ten times. The V gene is TRBV7-9, the J gene TRBJ1-1, with D possibly being TRBD1 (5 bases). The germline V gene has CDR1 SEHNR and CDR2 FQNEAQ (reference sequence). This CDR3 is 15 amino acids long. The germline V and J ends were trimmed by 2 bases and 1 base, with 11 bases remaining between them. CDR3 residues: CASSLNDGGNTEAFF. Written as DNA, the CDR3 is TGTGCCAGCAGCTTAAATGACGGGGGGAACACTGAAGCTTTCTTT.

A few counts support this clonotype. The chain is built from TRBV29-1 and TRBJ1-3; 7 nucleotides agree with TRBD1. The germline gives CDR1 SQVTM, CDR2 ANQGSEA. The V and J ends lost 3 bases and 2 bases, in that order; junction bases with no gene match: 4. This CDR3 comprises 14 residues. The CDR3 sequence is CSVEGGGPGNTIYF. The CDR3 bases are TGCAGCGTTGAGGGAGGGGGCCCTGGAAACACCATATATTTT.

This clonotype was seen at least ten times. The V call is TRBV7-2, the J call TRBJ1-3, with D unclear. CDR3 length: 13 residues. Between the trimmed V and J ends, which lost 5 bases and 4 bases, there was a span of 9 bases. Germline V gene lookup returns CDR1 SGHTA and CDR2 FQGNSA. The CDR3, as DNA: TGTGCCAGCAGCACTCCTCTAGGAAACACCATATATTTT. Encoded protein: CASSTPLGNTIYF.

V and J are TRBV5-8 and TRBJ2-2, with unresolved D. This CDR3 spans 15 amino acids. CDR1 SGHTS and CDR2 YDEGEE come from the germline V gene. The ends were cut back, 4 bases at V and 1 base at J, with 11 bases in the middle. CDR3 coding DNA: TGTGCCAGCAGCGATCCGGAACAGAACACCGGGGAGCTGTTTTTT. Translating gives CASSDPEQNTGELFF.

This clonotype has only a few counts. The CDR3 DNA sequence: TGTGCCAGCAGCCAAAGGGGAGAGCTTGAAAAACTGTTTTTT. Translating gives CASSQRGELEKLFF. V is TRBV4-2 and J is TRBJ1-4, with D possibly TRBD1 on 5 matching bases. Trimming shortened V by 2 bases and J by 7 bases, and 11 bases separated the two germline ends. The length of the CDR3 is 14 residues. CDR1 is LGHNA and CDR2 is YNFKEQ in the germline V gene.

About this clonotype itself: The CDR3 carries no conserved terminal phenylalanine or tryptophan, so it likely arises from a read error. The chain uses TRBV7-9 and TRBJ2-7; 10 bases align to TRBD1. The CDR3 is 15 residues long. V lost 6 bases to trimming and J lost 5 bases; unmatched junction nucleotides: 10. Germline values: CDR1 SEHNR, CDR2 FQNEAQ (reference sequence). CDR3 region: CASSFPGQGFDEQYL. The CDR3 DNA reads as TGTGCCAGCAGTTTCCCGGGACAGGGGTTCGACGAGCAGTACTTA.

This clonotype was seen a single time. This sequence joins TRBV15 and TRBJ1-1; the match to TRBD1 covers 7 bases. CDR1 and CDR2 from the germline V gene are LNHNV and YYDKDF (reference sequence). CDR3 length: 18 residues. V was pared by 1 base and J by 2 bases, with 13 bases of the junction left unmatched. The CDR3, as DNA: TGTGCCACCAGCAGAGTTTTTTCCCAGGGACAGAGAAACACTGAAGCTTTCTTT. It specifies CATSRVFSQGQRNTEAFF.

This clonotype was picked up many times. This chain joins TRBV7-9 and TRBJ2-3; the match to TRBD2 covers 11 bases. Trimming at V came to 5 bases and at J to 6 bases, leaving 4 bases not matched to a gene. Germline CDR1 is SEHNR and CDR2 is FQNEAQ (reference sequence). This CDR3 is 14 amino acids long. The CDR3 bases are TGTGCCAGCAGCACTAGCGGGAGCGTCGATACGCAGTATTTT. The encoded protein is CASSTSGSVDTQYF. Full variable domain (outside the CDR3, taken from reference TRBV7-9 and TRBJ2-3): DTGVSQNPRHKITKRGQNVTFRCDPISEHNRLYWYRQTLGQGPEFLTYFQNEAQLEKSRLLSDRFSAERPKGSFSTLEIQRTEQGDSAMYLCASSTSGSVDTQYFGPGTRLTVL.

This clonotype was recorded a few times. The CDR3 region has the DNA TGTGCCAGCTCACCACCGGTTGGTGGAAACACCATATATTTT. This sequence encodes CASSPPVGGNTIYF. V gene TRBV18 combines with J gene TRBJ1-3, with D uncertain. V was shortened by 0 bases and J by 3 bases, with 6 bases between the two germline ends. The CDR3 loop spans 14 amino acids. Germline V lookup: CDR1 KGHSH, CDR2 LQKENI.

In the case of this clonotype: In this CDR3 the conserved last residue, phenylalanine or tryptophan, is missing, so a read error is likely. No DNA is shown, since the ends of the CDR3 on it are uncertain; the CDR3 is the one TCRdb lists. The chain is built from TRBV7-2 and TRBJ2-1. The length of the CDR3 is 16 amino acids, counting both ends. Germline values: CDR1 SGHTA, CDR2 FQGNSA. CDR3 residues: CASSLVWAHTLHEQLL.

Comment on this clonotype: One end of the junction fails to match germline, which may point to a read error. The V call is TRBV7-9, the J call TRBJ2-2; TRBD2 is a possible D gene (5 bases). CDR1 is SEHNR and CDR2 is FQNEAQ in the germline V gene (reference sequence). The CDR3 covers 12 residues. The CDR3 coding sequence is TGTGCCAGCAGCTTAATGACCGGGGATCTGTGTTTT. Translation gives CASSLMTGDLCF.